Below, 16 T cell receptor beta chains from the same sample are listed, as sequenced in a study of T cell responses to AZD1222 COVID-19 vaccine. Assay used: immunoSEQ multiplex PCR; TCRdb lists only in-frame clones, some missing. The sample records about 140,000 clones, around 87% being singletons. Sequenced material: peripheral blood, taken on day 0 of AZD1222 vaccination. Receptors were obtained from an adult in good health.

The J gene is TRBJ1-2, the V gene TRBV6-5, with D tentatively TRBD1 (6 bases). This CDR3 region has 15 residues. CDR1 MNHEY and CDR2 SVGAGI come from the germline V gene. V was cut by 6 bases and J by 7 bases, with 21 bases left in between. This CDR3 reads CASREQWGRGSGYTF. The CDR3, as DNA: TGTGCCAGCAGGGAGCAGTGGGGGCGGGGGAGTGGCTACACCTTC.

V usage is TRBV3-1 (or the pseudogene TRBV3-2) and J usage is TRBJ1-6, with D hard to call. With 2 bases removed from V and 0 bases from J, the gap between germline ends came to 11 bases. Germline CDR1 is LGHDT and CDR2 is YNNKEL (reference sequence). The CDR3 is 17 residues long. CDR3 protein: CASSQRGGSSYNSPLHF. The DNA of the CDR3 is TGTGCCAGCAGCCAAAGAGGCGGCAGCTCCTATAATTCACCCCTCCACTTT.

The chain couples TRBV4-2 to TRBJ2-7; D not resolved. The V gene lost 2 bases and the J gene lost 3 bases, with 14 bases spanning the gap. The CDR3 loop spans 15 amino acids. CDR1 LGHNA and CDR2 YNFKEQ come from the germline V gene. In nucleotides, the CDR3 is TGTGCCAGCAGCCAATTAGCACTTGAGAGCTACGAGCAGTACTTC. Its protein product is CASSQLALESYEQYF.

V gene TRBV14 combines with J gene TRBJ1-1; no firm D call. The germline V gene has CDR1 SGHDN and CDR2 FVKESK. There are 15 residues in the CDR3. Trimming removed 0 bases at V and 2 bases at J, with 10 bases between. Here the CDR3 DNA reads TGTGCCAGCAGCCAAGAAGGGATAGCTAACACTGAAGCTTTCTTT. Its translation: CASSQEGIANTEAFF.

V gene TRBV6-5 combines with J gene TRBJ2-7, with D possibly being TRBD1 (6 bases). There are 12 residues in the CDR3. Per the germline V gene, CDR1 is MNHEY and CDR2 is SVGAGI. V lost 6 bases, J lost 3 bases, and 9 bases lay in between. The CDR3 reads CASRDSYYEQYF. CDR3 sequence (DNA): TGTGCCAGCAGGGACAGCTACTACGAGCAGTACTTC.

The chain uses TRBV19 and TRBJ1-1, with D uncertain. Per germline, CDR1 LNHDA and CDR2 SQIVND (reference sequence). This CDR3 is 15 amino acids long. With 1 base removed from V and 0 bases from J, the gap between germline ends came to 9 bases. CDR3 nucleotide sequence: TGTGCCAGTAGTATAGCTCGGGCCCTGAACACTGAAGCTTTCTTT. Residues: CASSIARALNTEAFF.

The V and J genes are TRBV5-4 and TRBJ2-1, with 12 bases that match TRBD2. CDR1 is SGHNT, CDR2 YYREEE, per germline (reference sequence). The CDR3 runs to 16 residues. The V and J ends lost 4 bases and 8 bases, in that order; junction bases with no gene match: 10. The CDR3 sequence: CASSRPSGGAEDEQFF. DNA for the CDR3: TGTGCCAGCAGCAGACCTAGCGGGGGGGCCGAAGATGAGCAGTTCTTC.

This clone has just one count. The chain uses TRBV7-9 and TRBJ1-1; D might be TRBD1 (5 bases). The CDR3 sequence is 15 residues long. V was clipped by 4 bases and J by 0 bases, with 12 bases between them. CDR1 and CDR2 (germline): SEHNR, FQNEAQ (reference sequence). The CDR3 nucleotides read TGTGCCAGCAGCTCCCAGGGTCGGATGAACACTGAAGCTTTCTTT. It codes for CASSSQGRMNTEAFF. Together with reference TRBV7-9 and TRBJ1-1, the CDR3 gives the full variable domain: DTGVSQNPRHKITKRGQNVTFRCDPISEHNRLYWYRQTLGQGPEFLTYFQNEAQLEKSRLLSDRFSAERPKGSFSTLEIQRTEQGDSAMYLCASSSQGRMNTEAFFGQGTRLTVV.

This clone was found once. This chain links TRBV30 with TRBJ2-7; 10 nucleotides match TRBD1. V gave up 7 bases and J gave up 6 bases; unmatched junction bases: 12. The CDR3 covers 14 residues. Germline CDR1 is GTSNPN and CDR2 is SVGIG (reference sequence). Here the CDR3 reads CAFTRGTGDIEQYF. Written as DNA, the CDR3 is TGTGCCTTCACCCGCGGGACAGGGGATATCGAGCAGTACTTC. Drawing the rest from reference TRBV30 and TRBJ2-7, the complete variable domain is SQTIHQWPATLVQPVGSPLSLECTVEGTSNPNLYWYRQAAGRGLQLLFYSVGIGQISSEVPQNLSASRPQDRQFILSSKKLLLSDSGFYLCAFTRGTGDIEQYFGPGTRLTVT.

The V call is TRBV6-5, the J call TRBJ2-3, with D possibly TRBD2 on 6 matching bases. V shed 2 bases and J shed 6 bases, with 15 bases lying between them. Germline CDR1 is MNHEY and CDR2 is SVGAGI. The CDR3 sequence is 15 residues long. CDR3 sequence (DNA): TGTGCCAGCAGTTACAATCGGGGGTATGGTGATACGCAGTATTTT. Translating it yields CASSYNRGYGDTQYF.

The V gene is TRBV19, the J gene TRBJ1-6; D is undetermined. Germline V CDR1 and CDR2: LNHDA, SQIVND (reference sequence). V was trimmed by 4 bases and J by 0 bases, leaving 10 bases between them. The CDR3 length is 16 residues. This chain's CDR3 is CASSTFGSSYNSPLHF. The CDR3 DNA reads TGTGCCAGTAGTACTTTCGGGAGCTCCTATAATTCACCCCTCCACTTT.

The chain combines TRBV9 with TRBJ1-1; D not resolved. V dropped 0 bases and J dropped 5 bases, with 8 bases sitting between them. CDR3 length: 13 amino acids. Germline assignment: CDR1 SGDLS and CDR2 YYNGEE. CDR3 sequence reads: CASSVVRGTEAFF. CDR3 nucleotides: TGTGCCAGCAGCGTAGTGCGAGGGACTGAAGCTTTCTTT.

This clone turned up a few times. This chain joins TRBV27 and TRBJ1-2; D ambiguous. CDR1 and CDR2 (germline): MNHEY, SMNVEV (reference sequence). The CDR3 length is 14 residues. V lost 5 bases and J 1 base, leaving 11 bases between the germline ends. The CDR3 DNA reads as TGTGCCAGCAGTACCACGGGATTTAACTATGGCTACACCTTC. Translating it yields CASSTTGFNYGYTF.

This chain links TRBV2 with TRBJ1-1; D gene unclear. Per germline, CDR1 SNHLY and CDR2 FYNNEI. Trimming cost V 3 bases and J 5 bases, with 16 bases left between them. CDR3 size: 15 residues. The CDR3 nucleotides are TGTGCCAGCAGTGACGCCCGGGCCTTGGGGACTGAAGCTTTCTTT. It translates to CASSDARALGTEAFF.

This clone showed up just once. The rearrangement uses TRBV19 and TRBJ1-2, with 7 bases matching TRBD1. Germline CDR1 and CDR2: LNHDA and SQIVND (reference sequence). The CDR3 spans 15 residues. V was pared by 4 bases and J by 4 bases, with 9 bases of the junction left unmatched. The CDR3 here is CASSKGRDSSYGYTF. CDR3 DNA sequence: TGTGCCAGTAGTAAGGGTCGGGACAGCAGCTATGGCTACACCTTC.

The CDR3 bases are TGTGCCAGCAGCGATAGGGGGGCTAAGGCTGAAAAACTGTTTTTT. As protein: CASSDRGAKAEKLFF. The chain carries TRBV7-8 and TRBJ1-4; D is possibly TRBD1 (6 bases). The CDR3 totals 15 residues. Germline V gene lookup returns CDR1 SGHVS and CDR2 FQNEAQ. Trimming left V 5 bases short and J 7 bases short, with 17 bases between.